One sample yielded the 20 T cell receptor beta chains listed below, sequenced in a study of OX40 agonist ivuxolimab in advanced cancers. The protocol was immunoSEQ multiplex PCR, while the TCRdb copy is restricted to in-frame clones and leaves out a portion. Of 55,000 to 65,000 clones listed, about 86% are singletons. The material sequenced was CD4+ or CD8+ T cells sorted from blood, taken in a trial of the OX40 agonist ivuxolimab. These receptors were collected from an adult with an advanced solid tumor such as melanoma, head and neck, liver or kidney cancer.

This chain uses TRBV18 with TRBJ1-2, with 8 bases that match TRBD1. V lost 3 bases, J lost 8 bases, and 8 bases stayed unmatched. The CDR3 runs 14 residues. CDR1 is KGHSH, CDR2 LQKENI, per germline. The CDR3 nucleotides are TGTGCCAGCTCACCCGGGGCAGGGGGCTGGGGCTACACCTTC. Translation gives CASSPGAGGWGYTF.

The V call is TRBV28, the J call TRBJ1-2, with unresolved D. The CDR3 is 11 residues long. V was cut by 9 bases and J by 4 bases, with 9 bases left in between. Germline V gene lookup returns CDR1 MDHEN and CDR2 SYDVKM. The CDR3 sequence: CASQSVYGYTF. The CDR3 DNA reads as TGTGCCAGTCAATCGGTCTATGGCTACACCTTC.

The CDR3 DNA reads as TGTGCCAGCAGCTTAGGACAGGGACTCCGAGAGACCCAGTACTTC. Translated, it gives CASSLGQGLRETQYF. The genes are TRBV7-3 and TRBJ2-5, with 8 bases that match TRBD1. CDR3 length: 15 residues. The V gene's germline CDR1 is SGHTA and CDR2 FQGTGA. The J segment lost 4 bases and the V segment lost 2 bases, leaving 6 bases of the junction unmatched.

The chain combines TRBV11-3 with TRBJ2-1; TRBD1 matches at 10 bases. This CDR3 is 15 amino acids long. Germline V gives CDR1 SGHNT, CDR2 YENEEA. V lost 5 bases, J lost 8 bases, and 9 bases stayed unmatched. CDR3 protein: CASSPVGTGADEQFF. The CDR3 nucleotides read TGTGCCAGCAGCCCCGTTGGGACAGGGGCCGATGAGCAGTTCTTC.

The chain has TRBV14 and TRBJ2-3; D ambiguous. Germline V gene data show CDR1 as SGHDN and CDR2 as FVKESK. V lost 0 bases to trimming and J lost 10 bases, with 8 bases between them. CDR3 length equals 12 residues. This CDR3 is CASSQDVGAQYF. The CDR3 DNA reads TGTGCCAGCAGCCAAGATGTTGGGGCGCAGTATTTT.

This chain uses TRBV9 with TRBJ2-3; TRBD2 aligns across 9 bases. The V gene's germline CDR1 is SGDLS and CDR2 YYNGEE. This CDR3 is 18 amino acids long. Unmatched junction bases numbered 8, after V lost 0 bases and J lost 0 bases. CDR3 DNA sequence: TGTGCCAGCAGCGTAGGAACGGCGGGAGGGGGAAGCACAGATACGCAGTATTTT. Encoded protein: CASSVGTAGGGSTDTQYF.

The rearrangement links TRBV6-1 to TRBJ2-7, with 7 nucleotides matching TRBD1. This CDR3 is 15 amino acids long. Trimming at V came to 4 bases and at J to 4 bases, leaving 10 bases not matched to a gene. Germline CDR1 is MNHNS and CDR2 is SASEGT. For the CDR3, the DNA is TGTGCCAGCAGTGGCCCCGGGACAGCGACTTACGAGCAGTACTTC. Translated, it gives CASSGPGTATYEQYF.

This chain uses TRBV5-4 with TRBJ1-2; 7 nucleotides match TRBD1. This CDR3 is 14 amino acids long. Trimming at V came to 4 bases and at J to 8 bases, leaving 11 bases not matched to a gene. Germline V gene lookup returns CDR1 SGHNT and CDR2 YYREEE (reference sequence). The CDR3 region has the DNA TGTGCCAGCAGCAAAATACAGGGGTTGGAGGGCTACACCTTC. Encoded protein: CASSKIQGLEGYTF.

The V and J genes are TRBV6-5 and TRBJ1-6; the match to TRBD1 covers 7 bases. The V gene end was trimmed by 6 bases and the J gene end by 9 bases; junction bases not matched to a gene: 8. Germline V gene sequence: CDR1 MNHEY, CDR2 SVGAGI. The CDR3 has 14 amino acids. The CDR3 loop is CASRPTGVGSPLHF. Here the CDR3 DNA reads TGTGCCAGCAGACCCACAGGGGTAGGTTCACCCCTCCACTTT.

The gene calls are TRBV2 and TRBJ1-6; 8 positions agree with TRBD1. The CDR3 is 16 amino acids. Germline lookup yields CDR1 SNHLY and CDR2 FYNNEI. V lost 7 bases and J lost 4; bases outside the gene matches: 9. The CDR3 spells CASTRDRPSYNSPLHF. DNA of the CDR3: TGTGCCAGCACTAGGGACAGGCCCTCTTATAATTCACCCCTCCACTTT.

The chain couples TRBV29-1 to TRBJ1-2; no definite D call. This CDR3 spans 13 amino acids. V was cut by 0 bases and J by 7 bases, with 12 bases left in between. Germline V gives CDR1 SQVTM, CDR2 ANQGSEA. CDR3 residues: CSVEDPGLGGYTF. DNA for the CDR3: TGCAGCGTTGAAGATCCCGGTCTGGGTGGCTACACCTTC.

V and J are TRBV7-9 and TRBJ1-3; D remains unclear. This CDR3 contains 14 residues. The V and J ends lost 1 base and 8 bases respectively, with 12 bases between them. Germline V gene data show CDR1 as SEHNR and CDR2 as FQNEAQ (reference sequence). CDR3 loop: CASSLVIRRDTIYF. The CDR3 DNA sequence: TGTGCCAGCAGCTTAGTTATCAGGCGGGACACCATATATTTT.

The chain carries TRBV5-5 and TRBJ1-5; TRBD1 might be the D (5 bases). CDR1 and CDR2 from the germline V gene are SGHKS and YYEKEE (reference sequence). The CDR3 loop spans 17 amino acids. Trimming shortened V by 1 base and J by 0 bases, and 14 bases separated the two germline ends. DNA of the CDR3: TGTGCCAGCAGCTTGTCACTGGGGGACCGTAGCAATCAGCCCCAGCATTTT. The encoded protein is CASSLSLGDRSNQPQHF.

This clone was counted once. CDR3 nucleotides: TGTGCCAGCAGTTACTATGGCCAGGCGAACACCGGGGAGCTGTTTTTT. Its translation is CASSYYGQANTGELFF. The rearrangement joins TRBV6-5 to TRBJ2-2; D is undetermined. Germline values: CDR1 MNHEY, CDR2 SVGAGI. The V gene lost 1 base and the J gene lost 0 bases, with 9 bases spanning the gap. The CDR3 totals 16 residues.

The chain links TRBV27 to TRBJ1-5; TRBD1 is a possible D gene (6 bases). The germline CDR1 and CDR2 sequences are MNHEY and SMNVEV (reference sequence). This CDR3 is built from 13 residues. V was shortened by 4 bases and J by 6 bases, with 10 bases between the two germline ends. Here the CDR3 DNA reads TGTGCCAGCAGTTGGCGGGGGGCTCAGCCCCAGCATTTT. Encoded protein: CASSWRGAQPQHF.

This chain joins TRBV21-1 and TRBJ2-7; TRBD1, the D gene given by the table, was not confirmed from the DNA. TRBV21-1 constitutes a pseudogene. The CDR3 length is 14 residues. The DNA of the CDR3 is TGTGCCAGCAGCAAAGATGGGACAGCCTACGAGCAGTACTTC. It is translated as CASSKDGTAYEQYF.

This clone was detected only a few times. The V call is TRBV28, the J call TRBJ2-7; 8 nucleotides match TRBD1. The V segment lost 0 bases and the J segment 2 bases; nucleotides outside the gene matches: 3. The V gene's germline CDR1 is MDHEN and CDR2 SYDVKM. CDR3 length equals 15 residues. The chain's CDR3 is CASSLWGTGTYEQYF. The CDR3 nucleotides are TGTGCCAGCAGTTTATGGGGGACAGGCACCTACGAGCAGTACTTC.

This sequence joins TRBV7-2 and TRBJ1-2; D is undetermined. Trimming shortened V by 5 bases and J by 2 bases, and 12 bases separated the two germline ends. This CDR3 has 14 amino acids. Germline V gene lookup returns CDR1 SGHTA and CDR2 FQGNSA. CDR3 coding DNA: TGTGCCAGCAGCCGACCGGGGTCCAACTATGGCTACACCTTC. Residues: CASSRPGSNYGYTF.

This sequence joins TRBV11-2 and TRBJ2-1; D is perhaps TRBD1 (5 bases). CDR3 length equals 15 residues. Germline values: CDR1 SGHAT, CDR2 FQNNGV. Deletions cut 5 bases from V and 0 bases from J, with 11 bases between. This chain's CDR3 is CASSSQGSSYNEQFF. CDR3 bases: TGTGCCAGCAGCAGTCAGGGTAGCTCCTACAATGAGCAGTTCTTC.

The J gene is TRBJ2-3, the V gene TRBV5-4; weak D call: TRBD2 (5 bases). The CDR3 totals 13 residues. V was clipped by 4 bases and J by 4 bases, with 10 bases between them. The germline gives CDR1 SGHNT, CDR2 YYREEE (reference sequence). For the CDR3, the DNA is TGTGCCAGCAGCCGGGATTCCCCAGATACGCAGTATTTT. It yields the protein CASSRDSPDTQYF.